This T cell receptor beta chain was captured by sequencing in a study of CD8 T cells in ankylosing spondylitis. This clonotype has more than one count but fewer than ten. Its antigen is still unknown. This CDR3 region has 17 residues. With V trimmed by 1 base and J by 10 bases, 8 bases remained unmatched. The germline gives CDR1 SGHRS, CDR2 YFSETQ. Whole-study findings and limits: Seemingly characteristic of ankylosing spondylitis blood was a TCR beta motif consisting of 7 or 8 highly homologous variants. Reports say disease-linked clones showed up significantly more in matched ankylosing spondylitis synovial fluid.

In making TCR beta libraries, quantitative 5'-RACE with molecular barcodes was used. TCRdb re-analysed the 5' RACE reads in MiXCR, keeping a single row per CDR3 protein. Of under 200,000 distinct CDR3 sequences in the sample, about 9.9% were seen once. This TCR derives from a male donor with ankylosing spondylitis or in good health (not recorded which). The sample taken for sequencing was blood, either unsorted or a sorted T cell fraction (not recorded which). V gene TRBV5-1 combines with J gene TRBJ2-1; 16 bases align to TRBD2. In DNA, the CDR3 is TGCGCCAGCAGCTTGCTAGGGACTAGCGGGGGGGCTGACGAGCAGTTCTTC. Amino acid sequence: CASSLLGTSGGADEQFF. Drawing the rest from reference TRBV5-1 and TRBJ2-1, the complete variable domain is KAGVTQTPRYLIKTRGQQVTLSCSPISGHRSVSWYQQTPGQGLQFLFEYFSETQRNKGNFPGRFSGRQFSNSRSEMNVSTLELGDSALYLCASSLLGTSGGADEQFFGPGTRLTVL.